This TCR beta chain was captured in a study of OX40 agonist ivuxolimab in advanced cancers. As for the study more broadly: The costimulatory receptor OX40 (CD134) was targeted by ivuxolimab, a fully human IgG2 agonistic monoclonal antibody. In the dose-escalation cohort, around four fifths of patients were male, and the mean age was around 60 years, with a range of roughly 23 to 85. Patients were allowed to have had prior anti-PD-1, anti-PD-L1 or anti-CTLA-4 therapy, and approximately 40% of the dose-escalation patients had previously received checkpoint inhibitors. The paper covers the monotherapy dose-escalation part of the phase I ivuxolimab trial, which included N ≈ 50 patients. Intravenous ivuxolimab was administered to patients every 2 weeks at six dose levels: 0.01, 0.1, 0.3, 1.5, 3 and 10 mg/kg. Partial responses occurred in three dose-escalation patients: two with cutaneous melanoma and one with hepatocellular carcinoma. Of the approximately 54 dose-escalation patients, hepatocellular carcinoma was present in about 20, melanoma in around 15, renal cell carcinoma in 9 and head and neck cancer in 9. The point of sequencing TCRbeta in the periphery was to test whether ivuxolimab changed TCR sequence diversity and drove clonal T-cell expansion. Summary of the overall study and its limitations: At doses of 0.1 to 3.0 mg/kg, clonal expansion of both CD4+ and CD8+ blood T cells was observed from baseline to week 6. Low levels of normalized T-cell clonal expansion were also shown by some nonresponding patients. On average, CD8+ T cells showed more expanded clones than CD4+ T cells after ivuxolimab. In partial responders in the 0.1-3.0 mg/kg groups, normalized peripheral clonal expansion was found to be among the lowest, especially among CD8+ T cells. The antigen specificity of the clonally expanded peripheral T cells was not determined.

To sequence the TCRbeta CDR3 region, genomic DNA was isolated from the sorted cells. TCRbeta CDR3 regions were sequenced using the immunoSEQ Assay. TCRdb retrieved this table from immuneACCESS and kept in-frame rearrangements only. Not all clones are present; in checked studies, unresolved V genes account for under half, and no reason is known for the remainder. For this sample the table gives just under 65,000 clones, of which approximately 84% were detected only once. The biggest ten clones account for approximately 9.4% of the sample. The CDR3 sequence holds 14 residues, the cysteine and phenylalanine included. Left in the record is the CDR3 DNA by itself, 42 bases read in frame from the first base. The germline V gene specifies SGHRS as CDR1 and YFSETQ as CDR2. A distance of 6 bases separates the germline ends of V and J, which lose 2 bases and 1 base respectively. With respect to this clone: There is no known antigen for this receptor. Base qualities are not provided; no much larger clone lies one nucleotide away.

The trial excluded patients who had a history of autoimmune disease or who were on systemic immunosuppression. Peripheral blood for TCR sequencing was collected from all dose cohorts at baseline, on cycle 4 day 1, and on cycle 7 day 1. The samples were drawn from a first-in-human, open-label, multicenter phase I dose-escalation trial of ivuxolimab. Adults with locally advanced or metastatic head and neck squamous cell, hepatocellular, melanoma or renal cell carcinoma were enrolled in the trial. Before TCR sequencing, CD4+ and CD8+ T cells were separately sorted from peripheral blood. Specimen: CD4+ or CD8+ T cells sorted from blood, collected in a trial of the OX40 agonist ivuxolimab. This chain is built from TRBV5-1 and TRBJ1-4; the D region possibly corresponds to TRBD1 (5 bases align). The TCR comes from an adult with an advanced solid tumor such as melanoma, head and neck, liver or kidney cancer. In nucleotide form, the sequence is TGCGCCAGCAGCTTTGGGGGAACTAATGAAAAACTGTTTTTT. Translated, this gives CASSFGGTNEKLFF.